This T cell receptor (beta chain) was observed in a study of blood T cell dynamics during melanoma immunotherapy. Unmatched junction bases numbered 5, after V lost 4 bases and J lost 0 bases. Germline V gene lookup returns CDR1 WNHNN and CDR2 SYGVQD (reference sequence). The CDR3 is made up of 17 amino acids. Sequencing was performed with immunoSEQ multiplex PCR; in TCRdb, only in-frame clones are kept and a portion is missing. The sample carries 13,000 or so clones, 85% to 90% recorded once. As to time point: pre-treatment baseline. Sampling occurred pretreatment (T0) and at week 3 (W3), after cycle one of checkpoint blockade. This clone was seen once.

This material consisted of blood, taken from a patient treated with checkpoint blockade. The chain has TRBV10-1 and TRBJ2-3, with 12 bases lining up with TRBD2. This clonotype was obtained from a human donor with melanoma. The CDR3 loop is CASSATLAGGSTDTQYF. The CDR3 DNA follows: TGCGCCAGCAGTGCCACCCTAGCGGGAGGGAGCACAGATACGCAGTATTTT.